This passage covers 24 T cell receptor beta chains from one sample sequenced in a study of quantifying T cell responses using KT2 cells. Study in general: Reverse transcription used primers in the TCR alpha and beta constant regions.

The cDNA 3' end received a ligated oligonucleotide with a UMI. First-round PCR used about 4 cycles and beta primers RC1.1 and RC1.2 covering TRBC1 and TRBC2. Each CDR3 protein is one row after TCRdb ran MiXCR on the UMI-ligation and nested PCR reads. The table includes just under 50,000 distinct CDR3 sequences, roughly 12% detected once. The sequenced material came from PBMCs spiked with cells of the T cell clone KT2. These receptors all come from a human donor.

This clonotype turned up a few times. The V call is TRBV11-1, the J call TRBJ2-5, with D tentatively TRBD1 or TRBD2 (5 bases each). V was trimmed by 1 base and J by 6 bases, leaving 9 bases between them. This CDR3 region has 13 residues. Germline V gives CDR1 SGHAT, CDR2 FQDESV (reference sequence). CDR3 sequence: CASSLVEGQTQYF. The CDR3 DNA sequence: TGTGCCAGCAGCTTAGTTGAGGGGCAGACCCAGTACTTC. Full variable domain (missing parts from reference TRBV11-1 and TRBJ2-5): EAEVAQSPRYKITEKSQAVAFWCDPISGHATLYWYRQILGQGPELLVQFQDESVVDDSQLPKDRFSAERLKGVDSTLKIQPAELGDSAMYLCASSLVEGQTQYFGPGTRLLVL.

This clonotype was seen a few times. The V gene is TRBV27, the J gene TRBJ2-7; 8 positions agree with TRBD1. V was pared by 3 bases and J by 6 bases, with 7 bases of the junction left unmatched. The germline gives CDR1 MNHEY, CDR2 SMNVEV (reference sequence). This CDR3 is 14 amino acids long. CDR3 nucleotide sequence: TGTGCCAGCAGTTTCTCCCTGACAGGGGTCGAGCAGTACTTC. This codes for CASSFSLTGVEQYF.

This clonotype was seen ten or more times. The rearrangement links TRBV6-5 to TRBJ1-1; 10 positions match TRBD1. J lost 3 bases, V lost 5 bases, and 12 bases had no gene match. The CDR3 sequence is 17 residues long. The germline V gene encodes CDR1 MNHEY and CDR2 SVGAGI. Here the CDR3 reads CASSNLDRGRSDTEAFF. For the CDR3, the DNA is TGTGCCAGCAGTAACCTTGACAGGGGGCGGTCGGACACTGAAGCTTTCTTT.

This chain links TRBV20-1 with TRBJ1-1; D gene ambiguous. This CDR3 region has 12 residues. The V end lost 3 bases, the J end lost 4 bases, and 9 bases lay between the germline ends. Per germline, CDR1 DFQATT and CDR2 SNEGSKA (reference sequence). Here the CDR3 DNA reads TGCAGTGCTAGTCGTGGCGGCACTGAAGCTTTCTTT. This translates into CSASRGGTEAFF.

The chain employs TRBV29-1 and TRBJ1-5; weak D call: TRBD1 (5 bases). Trimming took 4 bases from V and 6 from J, leaving 10 bases between them. The germline V gene has CDR1 SQVTM and CDR2 ANQGSEA. This CDR3 region has 12 residues. CDR3 amino acids: CSVVEGTQPQHF. Here the CDR3 DNA reads TGCAGCGTTGTTGAAGGGACTCAGCCCCAGCATTTT.

The chain has TRBV6-1 and TRBJ2-3, with 7 positions matching TRBD2. This CDR3 is built from 17 residues. Losses at the gene ends were 2 bases for V and 2 bases for J; bases not matched to a gene: 10. Germline assignment: CDR1 MNHNS and CDR2 SASEGT. In nucleotides, the CDR3 is TGTGCCAGCAGTGAAAGACCGGGACTACAGCCCACAGATACGCAGTATTTT. Translation gives CASSERPGLQPTDTQYF.

The chain has TRBV12-3 or TRBV12-4 and TRBJ1-4; D possibly corresponds to TRBD1 (5 bases). Trimming shortened V by 6 bases and J by 5 bases, and 16 bases separated the two germline ends. The CDR3 contains 15 residues. The CDR3 DNA follows: TGTGCCAGCAGCCCCCAGGGATGGGGCAATGAAAAACTGTTTTTT. This gives the protein CASSPQGWGNEKLFF.

The chain links TRBV11-3 to TRBJ1-5, with 7 bases lining up with TRBD1. Germline V gene data show CDR1 as SGHNT and CDR2 as YENEEA. The V and J ends lost 4 bases and 0 bases, in that order; junction bases with no gene match: 15. The CDR3 length is 19 residues. CDR3 DNA: TGTGCCAGCAGCTCCGGGGGACAGTCGGATATCTATAGCAATCAGCCCCAGCATTTT. Protein product: CASSSGGQSDIYSNQPQHF.

The gene calls are TRBV14 and TRBJ1-1, with TRBD1 as a possible D gene (6 bases). Trimming shortened V by 4 bases and J by 5 bases, and 11 bases separated the two germline ends. Germline CDR1 reads SGHDN; CDR2 reads FVKESK. The CDR3 runs 13 residues. As DNA, the CDR3 is TGTGCCAGCAGCCTCTCAAGGGGGACTGAAGCTTTCTTT. This gives the protein CASSLSRGTEAFF.

This clonotype has a handful of counts. The chain combines TRBV11-3 with TRBJ1-2; no clear D gene. Germline V gene data show CDR1 as SGHNT and CDR2 as YENEEA. Trimming cost V 3 bases and J 1 base, with 6 bases left between them. The CDR3 is 13 residues long. CDR3 DNA: TGTGCCAGCAGCTTGTACAGTAACTATGGCTACACCTTC. Translation: CASSLYSNYGYTF.

This clonotype was seen a handful of times. The J gene is TRBJ2-2, the V gene TRBV12-5, with TRBD1 identical over 9 bases. V shed 4 bases and J 1 base; nucleotides not matched to a gene: 1. CDR3 length: 15 residues. From germline, CDR1 is LGHNT and CDR2 FRNRAP. The CDR3 sequence is CASGSGQGNTGELFF. The CDR3 nucleotides read TGTGCTAGTGGTTCGGGACAGGGGAACACCGGGGAGCTGTTTTTT.

This clonotype has just a few counts. V usage is TRBV2 and J usage is TRBJ1-5; weak D call: TRBD1 (5 bases). The V end was cut by 6 bases, the J end by 4 bases, with 13 bases between. The CDR3 runs 14 residues. Germline loops: CDR1 SNHLY, CDR2 FYNNEI. The CDR3 loop reads CASSPGLTNQPQHF. As DNA, the CDR3 is TGTGCCAGCAGCCCAGGGTTGACTAATCAGCCCCAGCATTTT.

The V and J genes are TRBV7-8 and TRBJ1-5, with a possible D match to TRBD1 (5 bases). Trimming took off 3 bases at V and 4 bases at J, with 16 bases between the two ends. Germline V gene data show CDR1 as SGHVS and CDR2 as FQNEAQ. The CDR3 contains 16 residues. This CDR3 is CASSFGDRGDNQPQHF. CDR3 DNA sequence: TGTGCCAGCAGCTTTGGGGACCGAGGGGATAATCAGCCCCAGCATTTT.

CDR3: CASSPPGAQATDTQYF. The CDR3 DNA reads TGTGCCAGCAGCCCGCCGGGCGCGCAAGCAACAGATACGCAGTATTTT. The V call is TRBV5-4, the J call TRBJ2-3; D gene uncertain. The V gene's germline CDR1 is SGHNT and CDR2 YYREEE (reference sequence). CDR3 length: 16 amino acids. Trimming left V 4 bases short and J 3 bases short, with 18 bases between.

This clonotype was counted many times. The chain has TRBV2 and TRBJ2-3, with TRBD2 matching over 9 bases. This CDR3 is 16 amino acids long. J gave up 6 bases and V 6 bases, and 13 bases lay outside the gene matches. Germline V gene sequence: CDR1 SNHLY, CDR2 FYNNEI. The CDR3 loop is CASRYQLAGEADTQYF. The CDR3 DNA follows: TGTGCCAGCAGGTACCAACTAGCGGGCGAGGCGGATACGCAGTATTTT.

The V and J genes are TRBV18 and TRBJ2-3, with D possibly matching TRBD2 (6 bases). The CDR3 has 15 residues. Trimming took off 2 bases at V and 1 base at J, with 10 bases between the two ends. Per the germline V gene, CDR1 is KGHSH and CDR2 is LQKENI. CDR3 protein: CASSPERVGTDTQYF. CDR3 nucleotides: TGTGCCAGCTCACCAGAGCGGGTCGGCACAGATACGCAGTATTTT.

This clonotype was counted at least ten times. The V call is TRBV6-6, the J call TRBJ1-1; 8 bases match TRBD1. The CDR3 spans 16 residues. The V gene's germline CDR1 is MNHNY and CDR2 SVGAGI (reference sequence). V lost 6 bases and J lost 1; bases outside the gene matches: 10. CDR3 sequence reads: CASSPMDREANTEAFF. In nucleotides, the CDR3 is TGTGCCAGCAGCCCCATGGACAGGGAAGCGAACACTGAAGCTTTCTTT.

J is TRBJ1-5 and V is TRBV5-1; tentative D call: TRBD1 (5 bases). Germline V gives CDR1 SGHRS, CDR2 YFSETQ. Between the trimmed V and J ends, which lost 4 bases and 10 bases, there was a span of 24 bases. The CDR3 runs 16 residues. The CDR3 sequence is CASSPGARTEGEPQHF. CDR3 DNA sequence: TGCGCCAGCAGCCCGGGCGCTCGGACTGAAGGGGAACCCCAGCATTTT.

The chain joins TRBV5-6 to TRBJ2-5; a possible D gene is TRBD1 (6 bases). The germline CDR1 and CDR2 sequences are SGHDT and YYEEEE. V was clipped by 4 bases and J by 1 base, with 14 bases between them. The CDR3 has 15 residues. CDR3 coding DNA: TGTGCCAGCAGCCCGACGAGGGGGATCCAAGAGACCCAGTACTTC. It translates to CASSPTRGIQETQYF.

This clonotype was seen a handful of times. The genes are TRBV6-5 and TRBJ1-2, with 8 nucleotides matching TRBD1. J gave up 4 bases and V 5 bases, and 12 bases lay outside the gene matches. The germline gives CDR1 MNHEY, CDR2 SVGAGI. The CDR3 loop spans 16 amino acids. CDR3 bases: TGTGCCAGCAGTAGCTGGGGGACAGGCGCAATCTATGGCTACACCTTC. As protein: CASSSWGTGAIYGYTF.

This clonotype was found a few times. The CDR3 DNA reads TGCAGCGTTGAATGGACTAGCGGAACCCAAGAGACCCAGTACTTC. It translates to CSVEWTSGTQETQYF. This chain joins TRBV29-1 and TRBJ2-5; 10 nucleotides align to TRBD2. Per the germline V gene, CDR1 is SQVTM and CDR2 is ANQGSEA. V lost 2 bases to trimming and J lost 1 base; unmatched junction nucleotides: 4. This CDR3 comprises 15 residues.

This clonotype was seen repeatedly, ten times or more. V usage is TRBV7-8 and J usage is TRBJ2-7, with 8 positions matching TRBD1. This CDR3 has 14 residues. V shed 4 bases and J 8 bases; nucleotides not matched to a gene: 10. The germline gives CDR1 SGHVS, CDR2 FQNEAQ. CDR3 loop: CASSSRGRIPKQYF. The CDR3 DNA is TGTGCCAGCAGCTCCAGGGGGCGCATTCCCAAGCAGTACTTC.

J is TRBJ2-1 and V is TRBV7-2, with D perhaps TRBD2 (5 bases). Per the germline V gene, CDR1 is SGHTA and CDR2 is FQGNSA. The ends were cut back, 2 bases at V and 7 bases at J, with 12 bases in the middle. The CDR3 consists of 14 residues. CDR3 protein: CASSLPESGNEQFF. DNA of the CDR3: TGTGCCAGCAGCTTACCCGAATCGGGAAATGAGCAGTTCTTC.

The chain carries TRBV29-1 and TRBJ2-7; 7 bases align to TRBD2. V gave up 0 bases and J gave up 6 bases; unmatched junction bases: 2. Germline V gene sequence: CDR1 SQVTM, CDR2 ANQGSEA. This CDR3 is built from 12 residues. The CDR3 DNA reads TGCAGCGTTGAAGATGGGGGGGGCGAGCAGTACTTC. As protein: CSVEDGGGEQYF.